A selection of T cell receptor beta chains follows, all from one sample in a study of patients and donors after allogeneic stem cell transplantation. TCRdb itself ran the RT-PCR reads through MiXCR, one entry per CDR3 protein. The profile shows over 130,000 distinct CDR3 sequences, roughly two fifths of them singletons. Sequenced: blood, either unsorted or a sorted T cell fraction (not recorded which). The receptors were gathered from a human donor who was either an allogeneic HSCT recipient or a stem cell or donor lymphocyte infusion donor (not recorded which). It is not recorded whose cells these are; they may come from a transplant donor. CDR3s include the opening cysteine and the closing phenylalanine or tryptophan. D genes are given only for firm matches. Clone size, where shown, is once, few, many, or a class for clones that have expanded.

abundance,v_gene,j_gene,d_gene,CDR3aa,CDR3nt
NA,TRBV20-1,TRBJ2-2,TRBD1,CSAGTGSTGELFF,TGCAGTGCTGGGACAGGGAGCACCGGGGAGCTGTTTTTT
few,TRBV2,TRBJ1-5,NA,CASSVSGRNQPQHF,TGTGCCAGCAGTGTATCGGGGCGCAATCAGCCCCAGCATTTT
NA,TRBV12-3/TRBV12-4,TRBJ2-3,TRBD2,CASSPGTSGGVSSTDTQYF,TGTGCCAGCAGTCCCGGGACTAGCGGGGGGGTCTCTTCCACAGATACGCAGTATTTT
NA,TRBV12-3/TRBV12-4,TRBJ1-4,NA,CASRPGGTELFF,TGTGCCAGCAGACCCGGGGGCACGGAACTGTTTTTT
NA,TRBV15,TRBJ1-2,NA,CATSRDYRGVRGYTF,TGTGCCACCAGCAGAGATTACCGAGGAGTGAGAGGCTACACCTTC
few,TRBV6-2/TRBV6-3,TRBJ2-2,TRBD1,CASSRTYRGDDTGELFF,TGTGCCAGCAGTCGAACATACAGGGGTGACGACACCGGGGAGCTGTTTTTT
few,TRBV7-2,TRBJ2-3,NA,CASSLVGSPDTQYF,TGTGCCAGCAGCTTAGTTGGCAGTCCAGATACGCAGTATTTT
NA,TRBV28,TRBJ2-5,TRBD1,CASSSRQGGETQYF,TGTGCCAGCAGTTCCCGACAGGGTGGGGAGACCCAGTACTTC
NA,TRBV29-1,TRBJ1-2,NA,CSVELGTF,TGCAGCGTTGAGTTGGGAACCTTC
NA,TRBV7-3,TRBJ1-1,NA,CASSFRRNTEAFF,TGTGCCAGCAGCTTTCGGCGGAACACTGAAGCTTTCTTT
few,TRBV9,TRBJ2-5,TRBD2,CASSVGGALEETQYF,TGTGCCAGCAGCGTGGGAGGGGCTCTGGAGGAGACCCAGTACTTC
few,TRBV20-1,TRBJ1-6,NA,CSARDPYSYNSPLHF,TGCAGTGCTAGAGATCCCTATAGCTATAATTCACCCCTCCACTTT
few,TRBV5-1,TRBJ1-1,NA,CASSLAQGLNTEAFF,TGCGCCAGCAGCTTGGCGCAGGGCCTGAACACTGAAGCTTTCTTT
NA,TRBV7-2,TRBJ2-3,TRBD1,CASTLQGYTDTQYF,TGTGCCAGCACCTTACAGGGGTACACAGATACGCAGTATTTT
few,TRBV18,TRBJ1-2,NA,CASSPSGARYGYTF,TGTGCCAGCTCACCGTCGGGAGCGCGGTATGGCTACACCTTC
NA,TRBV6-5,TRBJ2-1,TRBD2,CASSSIRGGKGEQFF,TGTGCCAGCAGTTCCATTCGGGGGGGAAAGGGTGAGCAGTTCTTC
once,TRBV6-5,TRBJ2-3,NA,CASSKVTGLRGDTQYF,TGTGCCAGCAGCAAAGTCACAGGGCTGCGGGGAGATACGCAGTATTTT
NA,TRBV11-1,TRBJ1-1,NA,CASSLWQGEAFF,TGTGCCAGCAGCTTATGGCAGGGGGAAGCTTTCTTT
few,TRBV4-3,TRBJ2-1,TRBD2,CASSLRLAGVFNEQFF,TGCGCCAGCAGCCTCCGACTAGCGGGGGTTTTCAATGAGCAGTTCTTC
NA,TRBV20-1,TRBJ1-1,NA,CSAPPQGKEAFF,TGCAGTGCTCCCCCCCAGGGGAAGGAAGCTTTCTTT
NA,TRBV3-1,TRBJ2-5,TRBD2,CASSQDMGLGYQYF,TGTGCCAGCAGCCAAGACATGGGACTAGGATACCAGTACTTC
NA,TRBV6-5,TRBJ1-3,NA,CASSYGGNGNTIYF,TGTGCCAGCAGTTACGGTGGGAATGGAAACACCATATATTTT
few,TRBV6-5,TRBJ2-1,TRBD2,CASTAVSGGVNEQFF,TGTGCCAGCACCGCTGTTAGCGGGGGGGTCAATGAGCAGTTCTTC
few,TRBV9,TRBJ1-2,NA,CASSGAGSPYGYTF,TGTGCCAGCAGCGGGGCAGGGTCCCCCTATGGCTACACCTTC
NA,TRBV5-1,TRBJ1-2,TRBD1,CASSSETGTNYGYTF,TGCGCCAGCAGCTCGGAGACAGGGACCAACTATGGCTACACCTTC
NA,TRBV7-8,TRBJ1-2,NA,CASSFSAVGREGYTF,TGTGCCAGCAGTTTTAGCGCGGTGGGGCGAGAGGGCTACACCTTC
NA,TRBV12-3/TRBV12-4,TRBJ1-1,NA,CASSPSQGYTEAFF,TGTGCCAGCAGTCCCTCTCAGGGTTACACTGAAGCTTTCTTT
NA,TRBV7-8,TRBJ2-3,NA,CASSLLASGTDTQYF,TGTGCCAGCAGCTTACTGGCTAGCGGCACAGATACGCAGTATTTT
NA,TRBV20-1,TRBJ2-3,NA,CSAPREIAESTQYF,TGCAGTGCACCTCGGGAAATAGCGGAGAGCACGCAGTATTTT
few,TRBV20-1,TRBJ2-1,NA,CSATTEYNEQFF,TGCAGTGCCACGACAGAGTACAATGAGCAGTTCTTC
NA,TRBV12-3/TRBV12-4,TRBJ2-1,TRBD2,CASSLLAGGYNEQFF,TGTGCCAGCAGTTTGTTAGCGGGGGGTTACAATGAGCAGTTCTTC
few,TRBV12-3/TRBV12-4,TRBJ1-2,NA,CASSSDVHYGYTF,TGTGCCAGCAGCTCAGACGTCCACTATGGCTACACCTTC
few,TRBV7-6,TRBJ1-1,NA,CASSLRSLFGNTEAFF,TGTGCCAGCAGCTTACGTAGTCTCTTCGGGAACACTGAAGCTTTCTTT
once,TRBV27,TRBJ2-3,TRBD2,CASSLTSGGDTQYF,TGTGCCAGCAGTTTAACTAGCGGGGGAGATACGCAGTATTTT
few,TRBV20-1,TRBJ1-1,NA,CSAGGRRNTEAFF,TGCAGTGCCGGGGGACGGAGAAACACTGAAGCTTTCTTT